This TCR beta chain was sequenced during a study of T cell changes during pregnancy in multiple sclerosis. Assay used: immunoSEQ multiplex PCR; TCRdb lists only in-frame clones, some missing. The sample shows around 100,000 clones, just over 90% of them seen only once. In germline, CDR1 is MNHEY, CDR2 SVGAGI. The CDR3 contains 16 residues. Trimming pared 0 bases from V and 6 bases from J, leaving 14 bases between. This receptor was taken from a female donor with multiple sclerosis, enrolled in a pregnancy study. Sample: peripheral blood, taken after pregnancy. The chain is built from TRBV6-5 and TRBJ2-2; a possible D gene is TRBD2 (7 bases). The CDR3 loop is CASSYSSGGQPGELFF. Here the CDR3 DNA reads TGTGCCAGCAGTTACTCGTCGGGGGGCCAGCCCGGGGAGCTGTTTTTT.